A selection of T cell receptor beta chains follows, all from one sample in a study of cytomegalovirus exposure and HLA in healthy donors. TCRdb's copy holds only in-frame clones and misses some; the assay was immunoSEQ multiplex PCR. Of 25,000 to 35,000 clones listed, approximately 87% were seen once; the top ten hold about 2.5%. The sequencing sample was made of PBMCs. The receptors shown here come from a boy aged 5-17 years in good health and CMV-seronegative. The CDR3 runs from the conserved cysteine through the conserved F or W. The order of the fields is J gene, V gene, CDR3 length, CDR3 protein.

J gene: TRBJ1-3
V gene: TRBV9
CDR3 length: 15
CDR3 protein: CASSVRTSPGNTIYF

J gene: TRBJ1-6
V gene: TRBV6-1
CDR3 length: 17
CDR3 protein: CASSEREGSSYNSPLHF

J gene: TRBJ2-5
V gene: TRBV19
CDR3 length: 15
CDR3 protein: CASTAGQGTQETQYF

J gene: TRBJ1-6
V gene: TRBV6-6
CDR3 length: 14
CDR3 protein: CASSYSDRKGTLHF

J gene: TRBJ1-2
V gene: TRBV6-5
CDR3 length: 13
CDR3 protein: CASSYTNGEGGTF

J gene: TRBJ1-2
V gene: TRBV5-1
CDR3 length: 14
CDR3 protein: CASRAPGTGGGYTF

J gene: TRBJ2-5
V gene: TRBV4-2
CDR3 length: 17
CDR3 protein: CASSQDPLRGGEETQYF

J gene: TRBJ1-1
V gene: TRBV5-6
CDR3 length: 13
CDR3 protein: CASSLGLNTEAFF

J gene: TRBJ1-1
V gene: TRBV11-2
CDR3 length: 14
CDR3 protein: CASSFRRGVTEAFF

J gene: TRBJ2-2
V gene: TRBV5-5
CDR3 length: 15
CDR3 protein: CASSYRGANTGELFF

J gene: TRBJ1-4
V gene: TRBV27
CDR3 length: 17
CDR3 protein: CASRVTGTPTFNEKLFF

J gene: TRBJ1-2
V gene: TRBV6-5
CDR3 length: 14
CDR3 protein: CASRATGYWKGYTF

J gene: TRBJ1-1
V gene: TRBV11-1
CDR3 length: 13
CDR3 protein: CASSSRGDTEAFF

J gene: TRBJ1-2
V gene: TRBV6-6
CDR3 length: 13
CDR3 protein: CASRKDRVNGYTF

J gene: .
V gene: TRBV4-3
CDR3 length: 16
CDR3 protein: CASSQETGKLSYEQYF

J gene: TRBJ1-2
V gene: TRBV2
CDR3 length: 13
CDR3 protein: CASRKQQGYGYTF

J gene: TRBJ2-7
V gene: TRBV28
CDR3 length: 12
CDR3 protein: CASNRVAYEQYF

J gene: TRBJ1-5
V gene: TRBV19
CDR3 length: 11
CDR3 protein: CASSQQGPQHF

J gene: TRBJ2-1
V gene: TRBV6-6
CDR3 length: 11
CDR3 protein: CASVQGYEQFF

J gene: TRBJ1-4
V gene: TRBV5-8
CDR3 length: 15
CDR3 protein: CASSPRRLINEKLFF

J gene: TRBJ2-2
V gene: TRBV19
CDR3 length: 15
CDR3 protein: CASSTFRWNTGELFF

J gene: TRBJ2-2
V gene: TRBV29-1
CDR3 length: 16
CDR3 protein: CSVEAPDRANTGELFF

J gene: TRBJ2-1
V gene: TRBV27
CDR3 length: 17
CDR3 protein: CASSDTMSGATYNEQFF

J gene: TRBJ1-1
V gene: TRBV18
CDR3 length: 15
CDR3 protein: CASSHDTSWSTEAFF

J gene: TRBJ2-7
V gene: TRBV6-6
CDR3 length: 14
CDR3 protein: CASSPGQGAYEQYF

J gene: TRBJ2-2
V gene: TRBV7-7
CDR3 length: 12
CDR3 protein: CASSRVAGELFF

J gene: TRBJ1-6
V gene: TRBV27
CDR3 length: 15
CDR3 protein: CASSPRDRGPSPLHF

J gene: TRBJ2-2
V gene: TRBV27
CDR3 length: 17
CDR3 protein: CASRRLAGGGNTGELFF

J gene: TRBJ2-7
V gene: TRBV4-1
CDR3 length: 18
CDR3 protein: CASSQIGRTSGDSYEQYF

J gene: .
V gene: TRBV7-6
CDR3 length: 13
CDR3 protein: CASSLGGNYEQYF

J gene: TRBJ2-7
V gene: TRBV4-2
CDR3 length: 17
CDR3 protein: CASSPPSSGGQSYEQYF

J gene: TRBJ2-7
V gene: TRBV4-3
CDR3 length: 16
CDR3 protein: CASSLDYAGPSYEQYF

J gene: TRBJ1-4
V gene: TRBV7-2
CDR3 length: 15
CDR3 protein: CASSLAGGLGEKLFF

J gene: TRBJ1-6
V gene: TRBV10-1
CDR3 length: 15
CDR3 protein: CASSSAVFYGSPLHF

J gene: TRBJ2-2
V gene: TRBV6-6
CDR3 length: 16
CDR3 protein: CASSYSGGSTTGELFF

J gene: TRBJ2-6
V gene: TRBV19
CDR3 length: 18
CDR3 protein: CASSISGQPGSGANVLTF

J gene: TRBJ1-4
V gene: TRBV13
CDR3 length: 14
CDR3 protein: CASSPRQGANKLFF